Following are 20 T cell receptor beta chains from one sample sequenced in a study of T cells in tuberculosis. Here immunoSEQ multiplex PCR was the method, and the copy in TCRdb shows in-frame clones only, minus some. Seen here are about 36,000 clones, 93% observed once, and the top ten hold 6% to 7.5%. Sequencing was done on a sample of PBMCs. The receptors here all came from a donor aged 10-29 years with latent tuberculosis or without tuberculosis infection.

This clone was counted a single time. This chain joins TRBV10-3 and TRBJ1-1, with no clear D. V was clipped by 5 bases and J by 7 bases, with 26 bases between them. Germline CDR1 ENHRY, CDR2 SYGVKD. This CDR3 comprises 17 residues. For the CDR3, the DNA is TGTGCCATCAGTAAAAAAAGTGGAGGCAGAGGCGGCCTTGAAGCTTTCTTT. Protein product: CAISKKSGGRGGLEAFF.

This chain connects TRBV7-3 to TRBJ1-5; D gene uncertain. Looked up from germline, CDR1 is SGHTA and CDR2 is FQGTGA. Between the trimmed V and J ends, which lost 4 bases and 2 bases, there was a span of 27 bases. The CDR3 has 20 residues. CDR3 bases: TGTGCCAGCAGCTCAGGCGTAGGAGGGCCTCTCACGAGCGGCAATCAGCCCCAGCATTTT. Its protein product is CASSSGVGGPLTSGNQPQHF.

J is TRBJ1-1 and V is TRBV5-8; D not certain. Trimming pared 5 bases from V and 1 base from J, leaving 9 bases between. Per the germline V gene, CDR1 is SGHTS and CDR2 is YDEGEE. The CDR3 totals 13 residues. The CDR3 is CASRSRQNTEAFF. The CDR3 DNA reads as TGTGCCAGCAGGAGCAGACAGAACACTGAAGCTTTCTTT.

The rearrangement uses TRBV29-1 and TRBJ2-2; perhaps TRBD1 as D (5 bases). The V and J ends lost 6 bases and 1 base respectively, with 15 bases between them. The germline gives CDR1 SQVTM, CDR2 ANQGSEA. This CDR3 is 15 amino acids long. The CDR3 spells CSVPIGAGNTGELFF. In DNA, the CDR3 is TGCAGCGTCCCGATAGGGGCAGGGAACACCGGGGAGCTGTTTTTT.

The rearrangement uses TRBV21-1 and TRBJ2-7; the D call of TRBD1 is as the table states it, not checked on the DNA. TRBV21-1 is tagged as a pseudogene. This CDR3 spans 20 amino acids. In DNA form, the CDR3 reads TGTGCCAGCAGCAAAACCCCGCACTCCTACGAACAAGGGGCCTCCTACGAGCAGTACTTC. It yields the protein CASSKTPHSYEQGASYEQYF.

This sequence joins TRBV6-5 and TRBJ2-3; 9 positions match TRBD1. CDR1 MNHEY and CDR2 SVGAGI come from the germline V gene. With 8 bases clipped from V and 10 bases from J, the junction kept 13 bases outside the gene matches. This CDR3 has 14 amino acids. In DNA form, the CDR3 reads TGTGCCAGCCGTAGGACAGGGGCCCTTACTCCGCAGTATTTT. Amino acids: CASRRTGALTPQYF.

V and J are TRBV25-1 and TRBJ1-4; D gene unclear. Per germline, CDR1 MGHDK and CDR2 SYGVNS. The CDR3 totals 13 residues. Between the trimmed V and J ends, which lost 3 bases and 5 bases, there was a span of 7 bases. CDR3 in DNA: TGTGCCAGCAGTGATACGGGGAATGAAAAACTGTTTTTT. The encoded protein is CASSDTGNEKLFF. The whole variable domain, filled in from reference TRBV25-1 and TRBJ1-4, reads EADIYQTPRYLVIGTGKKITLECSQTMGHDKMYWYQQDPGMELHLIHYSYGVNSTEKGDLSSESTVSRIRTEHFPLTLESARPSHTSQYLCASSDTGNEKLFFGSGTQLSVL.

The rearrangement links TRBV7-2 to TRBJ2-2; 7 positions match TRBD1. The CDR3 has 15 amino acids. Germline V CDR1 and CDR2: SGHTA, FQGNSA. V dropped 0 bases and J dropped 7; count of bases not matched to a gene: 5. Here the CDR3 reads CASSLADRDDGELFF. CDR3 DNA sequence: TGTGCCAGCAGCTTAGCTGACAGGGACGACGGGGAGCTGTTTTTT.

This clone appeared a few times. The chain carries TRBV25-1 and TRBJ2-7, with D possibly matching TRBD1 (5 bases). This CDR3 region has 17 residues. V lost 2 bases to trimming and J lost 5 bases, with 22 bases between them. Per germline, CDR1 MGHDK and CDR2 SYGVNS. CDR3 bases: TGTGCCAGCAGTGAACCTGGGGCCTCTTTGGAATTCGACGAGCAGTACTTC. It yields the protein CASSEPGASLEFDEQYF.

This clone was seen a single time. The rearrangement links TRBV11-3 to TRBJ2-2; D perhaps matches TRBD1 (6 bases). The germline V gene encodes CDR1 SGHNT and CDR2 YENEEA. This CDR3 comprises 14 residues. V was cut by 5 bases and J by 2 bases, with 9 bases left in between. CDR3 residues: CASSPDSNTGELFF. The CDR3 nucleotides read TGTGCCAGCAGCCCGGACAGTAACACCGGGGAGCTGTTTTTT. Based on the CDR3 plus reference TRBV11-3 and TRBJ2-2, the full variable domain is EAGVVQSPRYKIIEKKQPVAFWCNPISGHNTLYWYLQNLGQGPELLIRYENEEAVDDSQLPKDRFSAERLKGVDSTLKIQPAELGDSAVYLCASSPDSNTGELFFGEGSRLTVL.

This clone was detected only once. The chain combines TRBV19 with TRBJ2-2; D gene ambiguous. The ends were cut back, 5 bases at V and 0 bases at J, with 7 bases in the middle. Germline V gene lookup returns CDR1 LNHDA and CDR2 SQIVND (reference sequence). CDR3 size: 14 residues. CDR3 region: CASSGTANTGELFF. The CDR3 DNA follows: TGTGCCAGTAGTGGCACCGCGAACACCGGGGAGCTGTTTTTT.

The chain carries TRBV7-6 and TRBJ2-2, with a weak D call TRBD1 (6 bases). Germline V gene lookup returns CDR1 SGHVS and CDR2 FNYEAQ. The CDR3 is made up of 17 amino acids. Trimming took 2 bases from V and 3 from J, leaving 16 bases between them. For the CDR3, the DNA is TGTGCCAGCAGCTTAAAGCTGGGGACACGGGACACCGGGGAGCTGTTTTTT. This sequence encodes CASSLKLGTRDTGELFF.

The V call is TRBV7-2, the J call TRBJ1-2; 7 nucleotides agree with TRBD1. This CDR3 has 15 residues. After removal of 1 base from V and 3 bases from J, the junction contained 5 bases not matched to a gene. Germline V gene sequence: CDR1 SGHTA, CDR2 FQGNSA. The DNA for the CDR3 is TGTGCCAGCAGCTTAGGAGGGGGCACCGACTATGGCTACACCTTC. Translated, it gives CASSLGGGTDYGYTF.

The V call is TRBV2, the J call TRBJ2-2; TRBD1 agrees at 7 bases. This CDR3 has 16 residues. The germline V gene has CDR1 SNHLY and CDR2 FYNNEI. With V trimmed by 6 bases and J by 0 bases, 7 bases remained unmatched. The CDR3 sequence is CASSITGAPNTGELFF. The CDR3 DNA is TGTGCCAGCAGCATAACAGGGGCCCCGAACACCGGGGAGCTGTTTTTT.

The V call is TRBV19, the J call TRBJ1-3; D unresolved. The CDR3 has 16 amino acids. The germline V gene encodes CDR1 LNHDA and CDR2 SQIVND (reference sequence). V was pared by 6 bases and J by 0 bases, with 15 bases between. CDR3 residues: CASSQSNTLSGNTIYF. The CDR3 nucleotides are TGTGCCAGTAGCCAATCAAACACCCTCTCTGGAAACACCATATATTTT. The entire variable domain, with the rest obtained from reference TRBV19 and TRBJ1-3, is as follows: DGGITQSPKYLFRKEGQNVTLSCEQNLNHDAMYWYRQDPGQGLRLIYYSQIVNDFQKGDIAEGYSVSREKKESFPLTVTSAQKNPTAFYLCASSQSNTLSGNTIYFGEGSWLTVV.

CDR3 sequence: CASSLDREYGYTF. The CDR3 DNA reads TGCGCCAGCAGCTTGGACAGGGAATATGGCTACACCTTC. V is TRBV5-1 and J is TRBJ1-2; tentative D call: TRBD1 (6 bases). Trimming pared 0 bases from V and 5 bases from J, leaving 8 bases between. Germline V gives CDR1 SGHRS, CDR2 YFSETQ. The CDR3 totals 13 residues.

This clone has only one observation. The chain links TRBV10-3 to TRBJ1-2, with D perhaps matching TRBD1 (5 bases). CDR3 length: 14 residues. Germline CDR1 is ENHRY and CDR2 is SYGVKD. The V end was cut by 3 bases, the J end by 7 bases, with 15 bases between. The CDR3 DNA sequence: TGTGCCATCAGTGATTCGGGGGATTTGGGTGGCTACACCTTC. Its translation: CAISDSGDLGGYTF.

The rearrangement uses TRBV5-1 and TRBJ1-2; 9 positions agree with TRBD1. The V and J ends lost 2 bases and 1 base, in that order; junction bases with no gene match: 6. This CDR3 has 16 amino acids. CDR1 and CDR2 from the germline V gene are SGHRS and YFSETQ. The CDR3 nucleotides read TGCGCCAGCAGCTTATACCCGGGACAGGGTAACTATGGCTACACCTTC. Amino acid sequence: CASSLYPGQGNYGYTF.

This rearrangement joins TRBV7-2 to TRBJ2-7; 10 bases are shared with TRBD2. CDR1 and CDR2 from the germline V gene are SGHTA and FQGNSA. Losses at the gene ends were 3 bases for V and 1 base for J; bases not matched to a gene: 12. The CDR3 contains 18 residues. The CDR3 nucleotides read TGTGCCAGCAGCTTTAGGGGAATAGCGGGGGGTATTTCCTACGAGCAGTACTTC. It is translated as CASSFRGIAGGISYEQYF.

V and J are TRBV5-1 and TRBJ2-7; no definite D call. The germline V gene has CDR1 SGHRS and CDR2 YFSETQ. The germline V and J ends were trimmed by 4 bases and 10 bases, with 24 bases remaining between them. This CDR3 spans 15 amino acids. CDR3 nucleotides: TGCGCCAGCAGCGCAAGTGCCGACCTCACGTCTAGACAGTACTTC. Protein: CASSASADLTSRQYF.